The 13 T cell receptor beta chains reported below all come from one sample, sequenced in a study of shared clonotypes between healthy human individuals (TCRdb year 2020). Library creation used the immunoSEQ multiplex PCR assay. Entries here come from immuneACCESS through TCRdb and include only in-frame sequences with V and J called. Some clones fail to appear in such tables; in the studies checked, an unresolved V gene covers under half of the shortfall, and the cause of the remainder is unknown. Within this sample are 400,000 to 550,000 clones, with 70% to 80% of them counted one time only. Approximately 12% of the sample rests with the top ten. What was sequenced was PBMCs. These receptors were taken from a middle-aged woman in good health. Some clones in this sample may be carry-over from other donors' samples.

The rearrangement uses TRBV19 and TRBJ1-2, with TRBD1 matching over 9 bases. Germline values: CDR1 LNHDA, CDR2 SQIVND (reference sequence). There are 13 residues in the CDR3. V was pared by 6 bases and J by 5 bases, with 4 bases of the junction left unmatched. The CDR3 DNA reads TGTGCCAGTAGACAGGGGGCGCGGTATGGCTACACCTTC. Protein product: CASRQGARYGYTF.

A note on this clone: A far larger clone is a single base away, which makes a read error likely. The conserved closing phenylalanine or tryptophan is absent in this CDR3, likely reflecting a read error. The genes are TRBV30 and TRBJ2-7, with TRBD1 matching over 7 bases. Trimming at V came to 0 bases and at J to 1 base, leaving 6 bases not matched to a gene. This CDR3 is 15 amino acids long. Germline V gene lookup returns CDR1 GTSNPN and CDR2 SVGIG (reference sequence). CDR3 residues: CAWSVQGLESYEQYL. The CDR3 region has the DNA TGTGCCTGGAGTGTACAGGGGCTAGAATCCTACGAGCAGTACCTC.

This chain joins TRBV5-1 and TRBJ2-7; D is undetermined. Germline V gene data show CDR1 as SGHRS and CDR2 as YFSETQ. CDR3 length: 13 residues. Trimming pared 0 bases from V and 1 base from J, leaving 5 bases between. CDR3: CASSLDVSYEQYF. CDR3 sequence (DNA): TGCGCCAGCAGCTTGGACGTTTCCTACGAGCAGTACTTC.

CDR3 region: CASSVGDRVGYGYTF. CDR3 nucleotide sequence: TGTGCCAGCAGCGTAGGAGACAGGGTGGGCTATGGCTACACCTTC. The chain has TRBV9 and TRBJ1-2, with TRBD1 matching over 7 bases. Germline V gives CDR1 SGDLS, CDR2 YYNGEE. Germline trimming cut 0 bases from V and 4 bases from J; bases unmatched to any gene: 6. CDR3 length: 15 amino acids.

The V call is TRBV11-2, the J call TRBJ2-7; tentatively, D is TRBD1 (6 bases). The germline V gene encodes CDR1 SGHAT and CDR2 FQNNGV. The CDR3 loop spans 16 amino acids. V lost 3 bases and J lost 2, with 17 bases in between. CDR3 nucleotides: TGTGCCAGCAGCTTTGGGACAAGTCGTATGACCTACGAGCAGTACTTC. Amino acids: CASSFGTSRMTYEQYF.

The V and J genes are TRBV7-8 and TRBJ1-5, with D unresolved. Trimming pared 1 base from V and 7 bases from J, leaving 8 bases between. Germline lookup yields CDR1 SGHVS and CDR2 FQNEAQ. This CDR3 region has 13 residues. The CDR3 DNA reads as TGTGCCAGCAGCTTAGATTCCCTCCAGCCCCAGCATTTT. Translated, it gives CASSLDSLQPQHF.

The chain is built from TRBV7-2 and TRBJ1-2, with 8 nucleotides matching TRBD1. This CDR3 has 14 amino acids. CDR1 is SGHTA and CDR2 is FQGNSA in the germline V gene. The ends lost 8 bases at V and 4 bases at J; junction bases unmatched: 9. The CDR3 DNA sequence: TGTGCCAGCGGACCAGGGGGCATGGGCTATGGCTACACCTTC. This encodes CASGPGGMGYGYTF.

The rearrangement uses TRBV4-1 and TRBJ2-1; a weak D match, TRBD2 (5 bases). V lost 4 bases, J lost 15 bases, and 16 bases lay in between. The CDR3 spans 12 residues. The germline V gene has CDR1 MGHRA and CDR2 YSYEKL. CDR3 sequence reads: CASSPLGGLVFF. CDR3 sequence (DNA): TGCGCCAGCAGCCCCCTTGGAGGTTTGGTGTTCTTC.

This clone appeared a few times. The V and J genes are TRBV28 and TRBJ1-1; 12 bases fit TRBD1. The V segment lost 4 bases and the J segment 5 bases; nucleotides outside the gene matches: 5. Germline assignment: CDR1 MDHEN and CDR2 SYDVKM. The CDR3 consists of 15 residues. CDR3 loop: CASSWGTGGVTEAFF. The CDR3 DNA sequence: TGTGCCAGCAGTTGGGGGACAGGGGGCGTAACTGAAGCTTTCTTT.

This chain connects TRBV18 to TRBJ2-2; 14 nucleotides match TRBD2. Germline V lookup: CDR1 KGHSH, CDR2 LQKENI. The CDR3 length is 19 residues. Germline trimming cut 0 bases from V and 0 bases from J; bases unmatched to any gene: 3. CDR3 amino acids: CASSPPGLAGAPNTGELFF. The CDR3 bases are TGTGCCAGCTCACCACCGGGACTAGCGGGAGCGCCGAACACCGGGGAGCTGTTTTTT.

The chain is built from TRBV4-2 and TRBJ1-1, with D possibly matching TRBD1 (5 bases). V lost 0 bases and J 12 bases, leaving 23 bases between the germline ends. This CDR3 region has 16 residues. Germline V gene sequence: CDR1 LGHNA, CDR2 YNFKEQ. The CDR3 loop reads CASSQDPLWGGRLTFF. Written as DNA, the CDR3 is TGTGCCAGCAGCCAAGATCCGCTCTGGGGGGGTAGGTTAACTTTCTTT.

The chain links TRBV6-1 to TRBJ1-1, with D possibly TRBD1 on 5 matching bases. The V and J ends lost 3 bases and 1 base respectively, with 15 bases between them. The CDR3 runs to 16 residues. CDR1 and CDR2 from the germline V gene are MNHNS and SASEGT. CDR3 loop: CASSDGGASRNTEAFF. The CDR3, as DNA: TGTGCCAGCAGTGATGGCGGGGCGAGTCGGAACACTGAAGCTTTCTTT.

The rearrangement uses TRBV28 and TRBJ2-7; 9 nucleotides agree with TRBD2. Unmatched junction bases numbered 6, after V lost 4 bases and J lost 2 bases. The CDR3 sequence is 15 residues long. Germline loops: CDR1 MDHEN, CDR2 SYDVKM. In DNA, the CDR3 is TGTGCCAGCAGTTCAGCCGGACTAGCGCCCTACGAGCAGTACTTC. Translated: CASSSAGLAPYEQYF.